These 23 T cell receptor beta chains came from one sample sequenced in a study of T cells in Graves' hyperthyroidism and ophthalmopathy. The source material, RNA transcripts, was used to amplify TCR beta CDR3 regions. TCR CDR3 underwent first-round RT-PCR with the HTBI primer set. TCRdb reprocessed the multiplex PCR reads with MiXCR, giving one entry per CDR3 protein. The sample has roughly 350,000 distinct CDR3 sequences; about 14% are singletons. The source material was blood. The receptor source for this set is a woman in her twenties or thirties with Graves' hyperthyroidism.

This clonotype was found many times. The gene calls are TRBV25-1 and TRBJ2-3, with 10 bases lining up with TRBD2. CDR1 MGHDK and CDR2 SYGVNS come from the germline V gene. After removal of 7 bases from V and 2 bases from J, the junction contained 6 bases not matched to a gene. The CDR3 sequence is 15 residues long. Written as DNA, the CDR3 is TGTGCCAGCAATCTAGCGGGAGTGGCCACAGATACGCAGTATTTT. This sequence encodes CASNLAGVATDTQYF.

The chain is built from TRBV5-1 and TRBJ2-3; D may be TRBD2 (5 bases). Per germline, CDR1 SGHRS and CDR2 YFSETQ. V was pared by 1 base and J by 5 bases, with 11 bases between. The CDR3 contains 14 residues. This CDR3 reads CASSLSSQGDTQYF. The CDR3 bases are TGCGCCAGCAGCTTGTCTAGCCAAGGAGATACGCAGTATTTT.

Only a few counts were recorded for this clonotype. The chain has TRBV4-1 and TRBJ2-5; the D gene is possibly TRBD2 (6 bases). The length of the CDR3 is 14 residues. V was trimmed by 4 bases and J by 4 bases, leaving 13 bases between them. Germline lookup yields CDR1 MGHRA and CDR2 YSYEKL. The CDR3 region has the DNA TGCGCCAGCAGCCCCCTTCTGGGGGGAGAGACCCAGTACTTC. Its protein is CASSPLLGGETQYF.

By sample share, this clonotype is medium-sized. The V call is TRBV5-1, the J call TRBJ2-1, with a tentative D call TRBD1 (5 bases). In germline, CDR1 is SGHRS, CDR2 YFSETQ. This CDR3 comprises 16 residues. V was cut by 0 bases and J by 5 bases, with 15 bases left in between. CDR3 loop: CASSLEQATRDNEQFF. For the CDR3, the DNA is TGCGCCAGCAGCTTGGAACAGGCCACACGGGACAATGAGCAGTTCTTC.

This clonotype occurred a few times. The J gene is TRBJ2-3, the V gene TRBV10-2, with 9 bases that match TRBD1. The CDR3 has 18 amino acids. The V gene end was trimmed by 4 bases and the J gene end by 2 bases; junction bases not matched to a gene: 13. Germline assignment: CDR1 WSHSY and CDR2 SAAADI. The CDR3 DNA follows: TGCGCCAGCAGTGTCCCCAACCAAACAGGGGGCATCACAGATACGCAGTATTTT. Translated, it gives CASSVPNQTGGITDTQYF.

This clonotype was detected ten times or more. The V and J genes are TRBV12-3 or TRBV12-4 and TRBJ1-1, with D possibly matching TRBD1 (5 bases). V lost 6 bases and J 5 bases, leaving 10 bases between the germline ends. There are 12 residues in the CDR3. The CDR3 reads CASSRGQTEAFF. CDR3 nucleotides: TGTGCCAGCAGCCGGGGCCAGACTGAAGCTTTCTTT.

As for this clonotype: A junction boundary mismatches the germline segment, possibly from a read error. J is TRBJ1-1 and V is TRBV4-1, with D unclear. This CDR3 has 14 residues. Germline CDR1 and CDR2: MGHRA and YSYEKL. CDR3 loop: CTSSVAYPGTEAFF. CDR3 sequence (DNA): TGCACCAGCAGCGTAGCTTACCCGGGCACTGAAGCTTTCTTT.

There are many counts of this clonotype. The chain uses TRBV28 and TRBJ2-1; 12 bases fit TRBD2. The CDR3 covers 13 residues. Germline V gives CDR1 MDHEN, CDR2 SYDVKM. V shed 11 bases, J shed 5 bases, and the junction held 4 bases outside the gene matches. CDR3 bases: TGTGCCTATAGGACTAGCGGGAACAATGAGCAGTTCTTC. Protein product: CAYRTSGNNEQFF. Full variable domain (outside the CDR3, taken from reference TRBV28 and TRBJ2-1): DVKVTQSSRYLVKRTGEKVFLECVQDMDHENMFWYRQDPGLGLRLIYFSYDVKMKEKGDIPEGYSVSREKKERFSLILESASTNQTSMYLCAYRTSGNNEQFFGPGTRLTVL.

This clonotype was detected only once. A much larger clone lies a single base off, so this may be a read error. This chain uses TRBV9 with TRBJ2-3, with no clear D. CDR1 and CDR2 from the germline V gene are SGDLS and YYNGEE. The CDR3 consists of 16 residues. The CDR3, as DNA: TGTGCCAGCAGCGTAGATAATCTGCAGAGCACAGAGACGCAGTATTTT. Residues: CASSVDNLQSTETQYF.

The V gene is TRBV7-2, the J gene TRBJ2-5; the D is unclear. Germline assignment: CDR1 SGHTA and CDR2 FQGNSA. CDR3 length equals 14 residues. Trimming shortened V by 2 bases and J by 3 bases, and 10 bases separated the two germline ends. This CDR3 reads CASSLLDLKETQYF. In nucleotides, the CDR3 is TGTGCCAGCAGCTTACTAGATTTGAAAGAGACCCAGTACTTC. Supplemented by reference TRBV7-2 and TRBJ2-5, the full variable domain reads GAGVSQSPSNKVTEKGKDVELRCDPISGHTALYWYRQSLGQGLEFLIYFQGNSAPDKSGLPSDRFSAERTGGSVSTLTIQRTQQEDSAVYLCASSLLDLKETQYFGPGTRLLVL.

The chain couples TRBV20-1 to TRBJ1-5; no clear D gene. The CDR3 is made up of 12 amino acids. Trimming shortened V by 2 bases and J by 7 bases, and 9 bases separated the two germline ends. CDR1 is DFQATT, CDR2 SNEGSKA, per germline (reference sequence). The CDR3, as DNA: TGCAGTGCTAGACCTTACATGCAGCCCCAGCATTTT. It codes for CSARPYMQPQHF.

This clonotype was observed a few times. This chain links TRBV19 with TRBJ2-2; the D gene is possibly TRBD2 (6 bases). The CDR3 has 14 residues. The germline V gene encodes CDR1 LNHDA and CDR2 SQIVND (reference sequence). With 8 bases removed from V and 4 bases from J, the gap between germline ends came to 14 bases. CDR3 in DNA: TGTGCCAGTCTCGGGGGAGTCAGCACCGGGGAGCTGTTTTTT. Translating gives CASLGGVSTGELFF.

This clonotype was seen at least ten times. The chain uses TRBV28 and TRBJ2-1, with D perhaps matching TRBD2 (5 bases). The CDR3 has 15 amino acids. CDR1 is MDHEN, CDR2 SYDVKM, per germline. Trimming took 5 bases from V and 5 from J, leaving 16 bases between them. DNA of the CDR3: TGTGCCAGCAGTGAGATGATGGACTGGAACAATGAGCAGTTCTTC. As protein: CASSEMMDWNNEQFF.

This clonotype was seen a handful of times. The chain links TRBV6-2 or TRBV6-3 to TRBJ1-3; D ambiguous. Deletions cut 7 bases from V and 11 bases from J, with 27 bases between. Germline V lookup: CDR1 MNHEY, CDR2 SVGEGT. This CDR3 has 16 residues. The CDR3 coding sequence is TGTGCCAGCACGAAGGGAGGGAAGCCCCTCCGCCATCCCATATATTTT. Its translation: CASTKGGKPLRHPIYF.

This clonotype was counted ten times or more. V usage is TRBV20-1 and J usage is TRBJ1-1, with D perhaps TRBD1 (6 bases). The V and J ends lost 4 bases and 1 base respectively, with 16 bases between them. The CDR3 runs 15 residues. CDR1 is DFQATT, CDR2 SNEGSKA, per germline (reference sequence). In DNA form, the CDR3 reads TGCAGTGCTACGTCGGGGGGCCTAAGGAACACTGAAGCTTTCTTT. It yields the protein CSATSGGLRNTEAFF.

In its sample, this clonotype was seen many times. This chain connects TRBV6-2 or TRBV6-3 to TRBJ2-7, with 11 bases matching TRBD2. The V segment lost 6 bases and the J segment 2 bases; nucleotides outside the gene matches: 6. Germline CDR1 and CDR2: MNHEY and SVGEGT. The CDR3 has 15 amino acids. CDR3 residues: CASSLLAGATYEQYF. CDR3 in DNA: TGTGCCAGCAGCCTACTAGCGGGAGCCACCTACGAGCAGTACTTC.

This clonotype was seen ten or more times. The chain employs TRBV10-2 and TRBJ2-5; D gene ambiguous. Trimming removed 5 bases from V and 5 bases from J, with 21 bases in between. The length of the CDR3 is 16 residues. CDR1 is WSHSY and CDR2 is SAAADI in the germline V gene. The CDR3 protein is CASSWVLPGRAETQYF. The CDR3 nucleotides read TGCGCCAGCAGTTGGGTCCTGCCTGGACGAGCGGAGACCCAGTACTTC.

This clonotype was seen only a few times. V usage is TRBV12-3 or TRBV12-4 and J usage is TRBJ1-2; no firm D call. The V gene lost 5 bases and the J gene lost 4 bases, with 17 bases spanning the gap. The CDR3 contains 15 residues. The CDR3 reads CASSRPPRERYGYTF. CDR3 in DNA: TGTGCCAGCAGTAGACCCCCGAGGGAACGCTATGGCTACACCTTC.

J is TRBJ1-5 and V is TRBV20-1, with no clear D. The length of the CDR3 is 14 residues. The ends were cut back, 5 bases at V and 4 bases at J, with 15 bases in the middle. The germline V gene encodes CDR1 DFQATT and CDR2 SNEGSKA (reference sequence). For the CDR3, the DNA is TGCAGTGCTCTAGGAGGGATAGCAAATCAGCCCCAGCATTTT. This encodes CSALGGIANQPQHF.

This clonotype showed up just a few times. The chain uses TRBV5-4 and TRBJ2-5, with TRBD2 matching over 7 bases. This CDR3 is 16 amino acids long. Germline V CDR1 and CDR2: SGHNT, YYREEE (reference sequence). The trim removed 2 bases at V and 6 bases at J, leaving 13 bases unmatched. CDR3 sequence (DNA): TGTGCCAGCAGCTTCGGGGGGAGGGCCCTCGCACAGACCCAGTACTTC. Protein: CASSFGGRALAQTQYF. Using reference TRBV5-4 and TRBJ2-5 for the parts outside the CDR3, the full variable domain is ETGVTQSPTHLIKTRGQQVTLRCSSQSGHNTVSWYQQALGQGPQFIFQYYREEENGRGNFPPRFSGLQFPNYSSELNVNALELDDSALYLCASSFGGRALAQTQYFGPGTRLLVL.

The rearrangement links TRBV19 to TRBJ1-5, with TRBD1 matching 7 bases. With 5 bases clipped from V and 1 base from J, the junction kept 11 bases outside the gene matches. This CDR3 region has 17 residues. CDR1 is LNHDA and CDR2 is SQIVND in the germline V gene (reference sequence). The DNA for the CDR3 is TGTGCCAGTAGTGAAACAGGGGCCGTTGGGAGCAATCAGCCCCAGCATTTT. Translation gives CASSETGAVGSNQPQHF.

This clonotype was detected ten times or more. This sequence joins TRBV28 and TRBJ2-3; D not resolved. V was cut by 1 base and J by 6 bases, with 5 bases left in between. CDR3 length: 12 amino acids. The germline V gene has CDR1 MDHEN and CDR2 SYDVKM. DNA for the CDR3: TGTGCCAGCAGTTTATTTGGGGATACGCAGTATTTT. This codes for CASSLFGDTQYF.

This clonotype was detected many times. This chain's CDR3 is CASSLWRGSNQPQHF. The CDR3 coding sequence is TGTGCCAGCAGTTTATGGCGGGGGAGCAATCAGCCCCAGCATTTT. The rearrangement links TRBV28 to TRBJ1-5; D may be TRBD1 (5 bases). Germline CDR1 MDHEN, CDR2 SYDVKM. Trimming stripped 0 bases from V and 1 base from J, with 7 bases between. The CDR3 has 15 amino acids.